The 15 T cell receptor beta chains below come from one sample, sequenced in a study of T cells in localized non-small cell lung cancer (dated by TCRdb to 2020 to 2021). Library construction relied on the immunoSEQ multiplex PCR assay. TCRdb obtained this table from immuneACCESS and retained in-frame rearrangements with V and J assigned. These tables miss some clones; where compared with another copy, unresolved V genes account for less than half of the shortfall, and the remainder is unexplained. The sample table records over 70,000 clones; around 90% of these occur just once. The ten largest clones capture about 4% of the sample. The material was PBMCs, obtained before any cancer treatment. These receptors were taken from a woman aged 35 to 69 with stage II squamous cell lung carcinoma.

This chain joins TRBV30 and TRBJ2-6; TRBD2 matches at 8 bases. Trimming removed 2 bases from V and 0 bases from J; junction bases left unmatched: 0. This CDR3 contains 15 residues. CDR1 and CDR2 from the germline V gene are GTSNPN and SVGIG (reference sequence). In nucleotides, the CDR3 is TGTGCCTGGAGTCGGGGGGGCTCTGGGGCCAACGTCCTGACTTTC. Its protein is CAWSRGGSGANVLTF.

The rearrangement links TRBV5-6 to TRBJ2-1; 11 bases agree with TRBD1. V lost 5 bases and J lost 7; bases outside the gene matches: 14. CDR1 is SGHDT and CDR2 is YYEEEE in the germline V gene. The CDR3 spans 17 residues. CDR3 DNA: TGTGCCAGCAGAATGTGGGGGCCGGGACAGGGGGGAAATGAGCAGTTCTTC. This encodes CASRMWGPGQGGNEQFF.

Remarks on this clone: At one boundary the junction diverges from the germline segment, which might be a read error. The chain links TRBV7-7 to TRBJ2-5; D may match TRBD1 or TRBD2 (7 bases each). The germline CDR1 and CDR2 sequences are SSHAT and FNYEAQ (reference sequence). The CDR3 has 14 residues. Here the CDR3 reads CASSFRQGGETQYF. Written as DNA, the CDR3 is TGTGCTAGCAGCTTCCGACAGGGAGGGGAGACCCAGTACTTC.

This clone has more than one count but fewer than ten. The J gene is TRBJ1-6, the V gene TRBV28, with D tentatively TRBD1 (5 bases). The CDR3 sequence is 13 residues long. Trimming cost V 7 bases and J 10 bases, with 14 bases left between them. Germline CDR1 MDHEN, CDR2 SYDVKM. The DNA of the CDR3 is TGTGCCAGCATACGGGACCCGGGCTCACCCCTCCACTTT. Translating it yields CASIRDPGSPLHF.

The rearrangement links TRBV4-2 to TRBJ1-3; unclear D gene. The CDR3 runs 16 residues. In germline, CDR1 is LGHNA, CDR2 YNFKEQ. V dropped 0 bases and J dropped 0 bases, with 9 bases sitting between them. The CDR3 region has the DNA TGTGCCAGCAGCCAAGATCACAGCCGCTCTGGAAACACCATATATTTT. It yields the protein CASSQDHSRSGNTIYF.

V gene TRBV6-5 combines with J gene TRBJ1-5; tentative D call: TRBD1 (6 bases). V lost 6 bases, J lost 5 bases, and 14 bases lay in between. CDR1 MNHEY and CDR2 SVGAGI come from the germline V gene. The CDR3 has 14 residues. The CDR3 sequence is CASSPGTPYQPQHF. DNA for the CDR3: TGTGCCAGCAGCCCGGGGACACCATATCAGCCCCAGCATTTT.

This chain links TRBV2 with TRBJ1-6; 9 bases match TRBD1. After removal of 6 bases from V and 6 bases from J, the junction contained 0 bases not matched to a gene. The CDR3 runs 13 residues. The germline gives CDR1 SNHLY, CDR2 FYNNEI. CDR3 sequence (DNA): TGTGCCAGCAGGGGACAGGGTAATTCACCCCTCCACTTT. Protein sequence: CASRGQGNSPLHF.

This sequence joins TRBV6-6 and TRBJ1-1, with D possibly TRBD1 on 5 matching bases. V lost 6 bases and J lost 7, with 9 bases in between. This CDR3 has 11 amino acids. Germline assignment: CDR1 MNHNY and CDR2 SVGAGI (reference sequence). The DNA for the CDR3 is TGTGCCAGCAGGGGACGGTATGAAGCTTTCTTT. Its protein product is CASRGRYEAFF.

In this sample, this clone turned up once. DNA for the CDR3: TGTGCCAGCGGCCTGGTGGAGACCCAGTACTTC. It yields the protein CASGLVETQYF. The rearrangement uses TRBV6-1 and TRBJ2-5, with D uncertain. CDR3 length: 11 residues. V lost 8 bases, J lost 5 bases, and 9 bases lay in between. Germline CDR1 MNHNS, CDR2 SASEGT.

This chain links TRBV7-9 with TRBJ2-1; perhaps D is TRBD1 or TRBD2 (5 bases each). Trimming left V 5 bases short and J 6 bases short, with 11 bases between. The CDR3 has 13 residues. Germline CDR1 reads SEHNR; CDR2 reads FQNEAQ (reference sequence). The CDR3 bases are TGTGCCAGCAGCCATGGGACGGGCAATGAGCAGTTCTTC. Amino acids: CASSHGTGNEQFF.

The chain combines TRBV9 with TRBJ1-2; no clear D gene. Looked up from germline, CDR1 is SGDLS and CDR2 is YYNGEE. The CDR3 runs 12 residues. V shed 3 bases and J shed 2 bases, with 5 bases lying between them. The CDR3: CASSEVNYGYTF. CDR3 in DNA: TGTGCCAGCAGCGAAGTGAACTATGGCTACACCTTC.

The chain employs TRBV7-9 and TRBJ2-1; 10 bases map to TRBD2. V gave up 6 bases and J gave up 0 bases; unmatched junction bases: 8. The V gene's germline CDR1 is SEHNR and CDR2 FQNEAQ (reference sequence). The CDR3 extends over 17 amino acids. CDR3 nucleotide sequence: TGTGCCAGCAGGCCCGGACTAGCGGTAAGCTCCTACAATGAGCAGTTCTTC. Its protein is CASRPGLAVSSYNEQFF.

CDR3 sequence: CASSPDIYQPQHF. CDR3 sequence (DNA): TGTGCCAGCAGCCCCGACATCTATCAGCCCCAGCATTTT. The chain links TRBV5-5 to TRBJ1-5; D is unresolved. Trimming removed 4 bases from V and 5 bases from J, with 10 bases in between. The germline gives CDR1 SGHKS, CDR2 YYEKEE (reference sequence). This CDR3 comprises 13 residues.

V gene TRBV7-2 combines with J gene TRBJ1-1, with D perhaps TRBD1 (5 bases). Germline assignment: CDR1 SGHTA and CDR2 FQGNSA. The CDR3 covers 17 residues. Trimming cost V 5 bases and J 10 bases, with 29 bases left between them. The CDR3 DNA reads as TGTGCCAGCAGCCCAGACCCGACTATGAAGCTCCTGAGGGGAGCTTTCTTT. This codes for CASSPDPTMKLLRGAFF.

This chain uses TRBV5-1 with TRBJ1-1; D is perhaps TRBD1 (5 bases). The V end lost 0 bases, the J end lost 3 bases, and 15 bases lay between the germline ends. This CDR3 has 16 amino acids. Germline V gene data show CDR1 as SGHRS and CDR2 as YFSETQ. The CDR3 spells CASSLGQQVKYTEAFF. In nucleotides, the CDR3 is TGCGCCAGCAGCTTGGGACAGCAGGTAAAATACACTGAAGCTTTCTTT.